This T cell receptor beta chain was identified during a study of preoperative IRX-2 immunotherapy in early breast cancer. The sample's treatment: preoperative locoregional IRX-2 cytokine immunotherapy. Samples came from a phase Ib trial of preoperative locoregional IRX-2 cytokine immunotherapy. The data were produced by immunoSEQ multiplex PCR, yet TCRdb's version contains in-frame clones alone and is incomplete. The sample lists about 5,600 clones, roughly 68% seen once, with about 11% in the top ten. Germline V gene data show CDR1 as MNHGY and CDR2 as SAAAGT. V was clipped by 6 bases and J by 7 bases; unmatched bases: 13. The CDR3 covers 16 residues. The table lists this clone with a few counts.

The starting material was tumor tissue, obtained before IRX-2 immunotherapy. The chain combines TRBV6-8 with TRBJ2-1, with TRBD2 matching over 9 bases. The clonotype comes from a human donor with breast cancer. The CDR3 coding sequence is TGTGCCAGCAGACCAGGTGGTAGCGGGAGACAGAATGAGCAGTTCTTC. This codes for CASRPGGSGRQNEQFF.